Listed below are T cell receptor beta chains from one sample, sequenced in a study of OX40 agonist ivuxolimab in advanced cancers. Libraries were prepared by immunoSEQ multiplex PCR; TCRdb keeps only in-frame clonotypes and omits some of them. This table holds about 36,000 clones, 65% to 85% found once. Specimen: CD4+ or CD8+ T cells sorted from blood, collected in a trial of the OX40 agonist ivuxolimab. Receptors were obtained from an adult with an advanced solid tumor such as melanoma, head and neck, liver or kidney cancer. Both conserved end residues are part of each CDR3. Size values are once, few and many counts, or a class for expanded clones, and some rows have none.

j_call v_call clone_size cdr3_aa
TRBJ2-1 TRBV2 - CASSGYAGEQFF
TRBJ1-2 TRBV2 medium-sized CASSGGENYGYTF
TRBJ2-3 TRBV15 - CATSGLGQDPTDTQYF
TRBJ2-7 TRBV13 - CASSFRNYEQYF
TRBJ1-1 TRBV6-6 medium-sized CASSPGVEAFF
TRBJ2-5 TRBV6-1 - CASSAYLDQETQYF
TRBJ2-1 TRBV6-6 - CASSWGVAGSYNEQFF
TRBJ2-3 TRBV19 - CASSNAVTPSTDTQYF
TRBJ1-5 TRBV11-2 - CASSLDLAQPQHF
TRBJ2-7 TRBV28 - CASSSIAFSYEQYF
TRBJ2-7 TRBV6-6 - CASSYSGPLEQYF
TRBJ1-5 TRBV27 - CASTNQPQHF
TRBJ2-1 TRBV2 - CASKRGQGARDEQFF
TRBJ2-7 TRBV7-6 few CASSLWASGDEQYF
TRBJ2-3 TRBV6-9 - CASPAIPSTSGSRDTQYF
TRBJ1-2 TRBV4-1 - CASSLRWDGRDGYTF
TRBJ2-2 TRBV7-9 once CASSSSGSWAGELFF
TRBJ1-5 TRBV28 medium-sized CASSHHPGTGGSQPQHF
TRBJ2-3 TRBV4-3 - CASSHNIHTDTQYF
TRBJ1-6 TRBV4-1 - CASSQDLRDNSPLHF
TRBJ1-1 TRBV14 - CASSQLVGLITEAFF
TRBJ1-1 TRBV7-2 - CASSLEWGQENTEAFF
TRBJ2-7 TRBV6-5 - CASSPTDYEQYF
TRBJ2-1 TRBV9 - CASSVRGTIDEQFF
TRBJ2-6 TRBV2 - CASMTGANVLTF
TRBJ1-6 TRBV4-3 - CASSQGVDSSYNSPLHF
TRBJ2-6 TRBV4-1 - CASSQAFQGGANVLTF
TRBJ2-3 TRBV7-8 - CASSSLAGGPVDTQYF
TRBJ1-2 TRBV20-1 - CSAREGPGYTF
TRBJ2-5 TRBV28 - CASNIMGLAGGYEETQYF
TRBJ2-3 TRBV11-2 - CASSLGTIPGTDTQYF
TRBJ2-7 TRBV5-6 - CASSLGLGEQYF
TRBJ2-1 TRBV29-1 few CSVDGLAGRHSYNEQFF
TRBJ2-7 TRBV11-1 - CASSQGQFEVYEQYF
TRBJ2-7 TRBV5-5 - CASREDRWPIAQYF
TRBJ1-1 TRBV6-5 - CASSSRDRDKTEAFF
TRBJ2-7 TRBV4-1 - CASSLRSSGSYEQYF
TRBJ2-5 TRBV5-6 - CASSLGTLSGAQYF
TRBJ2-3 TRBV7-8 - CASSLFFGPTDTQYF
TRBJ2-1 TRBV13 - CASSFTSGGGSYNEQFF
- TRBV7-8 - CASSLGGGPHEQYF
TRBJ2-3 TRBV28 - CASSPIADSTDTQYF
TRBJ2-1 TRBV27 - CASRTGTSDNEQFF
TRBJ2-3 TRBV4-1 - CASSQDRTGTTDTQYF